This T cell receptor (beta chain) was sequenced for a study of T-cell memory formation after mild COVID-19. This clonotype was counted a few times. Antigen specificity is unknown. Each CDR3 protein gets one entry after TCRdb re-called the 5' RACE reads with MiXCR. There are about 340,000 distinct CDR3 sequences in the sample; less than 25% occur only once, and roughly a fifth lies in the top ten. Study results and limitations: Clones contracting day 15 to 85 were balanced CD4/CD8; later expanders leaned CD4+. Several responding clones turned up in pre-infection memory, indicating that cross-reactive memory may have taken part.

V lost 1 base to trimming and J lost 0 bases, with 8 bases between them. CDR3 length equals 14 residues. CDR1 DFQATT and CDR2 SNEGSKA come from the germline V gene (reference sequence). The sequence came from a man younger than 35 who had mild COVID-19 (a few samples of this study predate the infection). Cell type and time point are not known. The sample taken for sequencing was PBMCs or a T cell subset sorted from them (not recorded which). The rearrangement links TRBV20-1 to TRBJ2-3, with D perhaps TRBD1 (6 bases). CDR3 nucleotides: TGCAGTGCTAGAGGACAGGCTAGCACAGATACGCAGTATTTT. Protein product: CSARGQASTDTQYF.